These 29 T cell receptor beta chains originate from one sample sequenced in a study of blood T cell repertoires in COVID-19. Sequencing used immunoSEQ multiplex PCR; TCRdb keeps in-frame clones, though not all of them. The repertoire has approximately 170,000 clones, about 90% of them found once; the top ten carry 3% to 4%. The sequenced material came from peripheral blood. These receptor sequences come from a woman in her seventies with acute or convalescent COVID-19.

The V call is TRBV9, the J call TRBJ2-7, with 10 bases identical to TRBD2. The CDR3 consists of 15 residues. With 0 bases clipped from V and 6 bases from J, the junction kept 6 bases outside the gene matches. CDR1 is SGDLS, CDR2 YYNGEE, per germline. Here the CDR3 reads CASSVGSSGSGEQYF. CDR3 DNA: TGTGCCAGCAGCGTAGGATCTAGCGGGAGTGGCGAGCAGTACTTC.

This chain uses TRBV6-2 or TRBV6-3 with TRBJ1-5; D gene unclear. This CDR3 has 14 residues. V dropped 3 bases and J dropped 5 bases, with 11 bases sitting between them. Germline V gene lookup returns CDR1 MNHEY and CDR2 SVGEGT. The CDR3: CASSYGGRYQPQHF. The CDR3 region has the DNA TGTGCCAGCAGTTATGGAGGGCGTTATCAGCCCCAGCATTTT.

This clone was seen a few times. CDR3 coding DNA: TGTGCCAGCAGCTTAGCTCAGGGGGCGCCGGACACCGGGGAGCTGTTTTTT. This codes for CASSLAQGAPDTGELFF. This rearrangement joins TRBV7-8 to TRBJ2-2; 8 bases fit TRBD1. The CDR3 spans 17 residues. Trimming cost V 0 bases and J 3 bases; bases outside gene matches: 6. CDR1 is SGHVS and CDR2 is FQNEAQ in the germline V gene.

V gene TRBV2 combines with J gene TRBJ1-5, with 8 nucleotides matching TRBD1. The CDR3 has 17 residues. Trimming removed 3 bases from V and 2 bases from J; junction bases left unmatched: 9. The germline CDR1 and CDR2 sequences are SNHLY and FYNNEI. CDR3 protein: CASSDQGAAPGNQPQHF. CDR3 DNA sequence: TGTGCCAGCAGTGATCAGGGGGCCGCCCCTGGCAATCAGCCCCAGCATTTT.

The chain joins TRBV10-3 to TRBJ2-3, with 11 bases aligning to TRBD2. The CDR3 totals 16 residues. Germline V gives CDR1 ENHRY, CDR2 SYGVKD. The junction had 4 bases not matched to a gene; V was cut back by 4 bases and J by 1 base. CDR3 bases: TGTGCCATCAGTGGAACACTAGCGGGAGGCACAGATACGCAGTATTTT. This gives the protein CAISGTLAGGTDTQYF.

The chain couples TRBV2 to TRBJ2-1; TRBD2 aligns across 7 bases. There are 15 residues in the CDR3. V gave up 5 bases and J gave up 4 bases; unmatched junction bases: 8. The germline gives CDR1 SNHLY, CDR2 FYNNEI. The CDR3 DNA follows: TGTGCCAGCAGTATGTCTAGCGGAAGTTACAATGAGCAGTTCTTC. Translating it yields CASSMSSGSYNEQFF. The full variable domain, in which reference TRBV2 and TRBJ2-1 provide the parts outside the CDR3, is EPEVTQTPSHQVTQMGQEVILRCVPISNHLYFYWYRQILGQKVEFLVSFYNNEISEKSEIFDDQFSVERPDGSNFTLKIRSTKLEDSAMYFCASSMSSGSYNEQFFGPGTRLTVL.

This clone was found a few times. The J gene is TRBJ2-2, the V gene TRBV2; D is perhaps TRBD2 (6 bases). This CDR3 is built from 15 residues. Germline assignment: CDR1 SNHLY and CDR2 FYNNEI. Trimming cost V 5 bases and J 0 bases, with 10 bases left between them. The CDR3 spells CASSTGTPNTGELFF. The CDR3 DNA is TGTGCCAGCAGTACCGGGACTCCGAACACCGGGGAGCTGTTTTTT.

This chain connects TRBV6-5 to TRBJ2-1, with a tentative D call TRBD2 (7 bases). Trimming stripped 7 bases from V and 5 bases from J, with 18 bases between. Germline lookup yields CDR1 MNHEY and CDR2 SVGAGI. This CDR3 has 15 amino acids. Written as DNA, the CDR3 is TGTGCCAGCACCGAGAGGGGGGGCGAACACAATGAGCAGTTCTTC. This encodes CASTERGGEHNEQFF.

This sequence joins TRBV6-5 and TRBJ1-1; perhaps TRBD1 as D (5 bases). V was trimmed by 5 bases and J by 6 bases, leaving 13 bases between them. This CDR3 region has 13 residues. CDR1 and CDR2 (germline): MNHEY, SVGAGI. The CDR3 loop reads CASSPPGPPEAFF. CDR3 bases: TGTGCCAGCAGTCCACCAGGGCCCCCTGAAGCTTTCTTT.

The CDR3 DNA follows: TGCGCCAGCAGCTTGATGGACAGGGTTTATTCACCCCTCCACTTT. Its protein is CASSLMDRVYSPLHF. V is TRBV5-1 and J is TRBJ1-6, with TRBD1 matching over 8 bases. J gave up 8 bases and V 1 base, and 5 bases lay outside the gene matches. There are 15 residues in the CDR3. Germline V gives CDR1 SGHRS, CDR2 YFSETQ.

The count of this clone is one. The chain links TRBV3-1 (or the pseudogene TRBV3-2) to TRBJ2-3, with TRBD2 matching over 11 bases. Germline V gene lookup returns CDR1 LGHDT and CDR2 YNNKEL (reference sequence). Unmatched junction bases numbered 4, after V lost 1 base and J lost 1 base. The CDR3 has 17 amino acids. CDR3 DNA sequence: TGTGCCAGCAGCCAAGGTGTTAGCGGGGGGGGCACAGATACGCAGTATTTT. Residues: CASSQGVSGGGTDTQYF.

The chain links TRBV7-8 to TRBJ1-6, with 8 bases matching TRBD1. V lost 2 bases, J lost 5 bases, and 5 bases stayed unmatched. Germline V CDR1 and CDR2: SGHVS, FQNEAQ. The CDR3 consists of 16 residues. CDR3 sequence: CASSLPTGGNNSPLHF. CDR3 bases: TGTGCCAGCAGCTTACCAACAGGGGGGAATAATTCACCCCTCCACTTT. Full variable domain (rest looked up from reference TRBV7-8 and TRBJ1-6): GAGVSQSPRYKVAKRGQDVALRCDPISGHVSLFWYQQALGQGPEFLTYFQNEAQLDKSGLPSDRFFAERPEGSVSTLKIQRTQQEDSAVYLCASSLPTGGNNSPLHFGNGTRLTVT.

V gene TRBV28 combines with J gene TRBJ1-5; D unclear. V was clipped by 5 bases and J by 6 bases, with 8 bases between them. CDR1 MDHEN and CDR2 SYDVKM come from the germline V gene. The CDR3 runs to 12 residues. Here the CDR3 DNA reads TGTGCCAGCAGTCTAGAGGGTCAGCCCCAGCATTTT. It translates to CASSLEGQPQHF.

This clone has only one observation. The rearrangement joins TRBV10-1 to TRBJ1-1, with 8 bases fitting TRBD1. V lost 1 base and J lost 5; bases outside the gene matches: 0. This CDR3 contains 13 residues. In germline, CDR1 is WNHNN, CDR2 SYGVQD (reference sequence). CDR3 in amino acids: CASSEWTGTEAFF. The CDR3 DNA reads TGCGCCAGCAGTGAGTGGACAGGGACTGAAGCTTTCTTT.

The CDR3: CASSPGLSTDTQYF. For the CDR3, the DNA is TGTGCCAGCAGCCCGGGACTGAGCACAGATACGCAGTATTTT. The V and J genes are TRBV7-3 and TRBJ2-3; tentative D call: TRBD2 (6 bases). With 5 bases removed from V and 0 bases from J, the gap between germline ends came to 9 bases. The germline V gene has CDR1 SGHTA and CDR2 FQGTGA. This CDR3 contains 14 residues.

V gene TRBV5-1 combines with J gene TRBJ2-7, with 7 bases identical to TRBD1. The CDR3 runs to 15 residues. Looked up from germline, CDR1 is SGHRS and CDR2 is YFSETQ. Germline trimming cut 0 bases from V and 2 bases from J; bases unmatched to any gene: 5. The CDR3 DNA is TGCGCCAGCAGCTTGGGGGACAGCTTCACCTACGAGCAGTACTTC. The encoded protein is CASSLGDSFTYEQYF.

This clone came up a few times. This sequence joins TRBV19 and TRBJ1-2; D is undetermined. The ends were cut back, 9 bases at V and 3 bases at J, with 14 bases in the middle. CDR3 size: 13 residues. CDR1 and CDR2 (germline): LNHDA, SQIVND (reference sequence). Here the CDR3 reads CASTRYSDYGYTF. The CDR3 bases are TGTGCCAGCACCCGCTATTCGGACTATGGCTACACCTTC.

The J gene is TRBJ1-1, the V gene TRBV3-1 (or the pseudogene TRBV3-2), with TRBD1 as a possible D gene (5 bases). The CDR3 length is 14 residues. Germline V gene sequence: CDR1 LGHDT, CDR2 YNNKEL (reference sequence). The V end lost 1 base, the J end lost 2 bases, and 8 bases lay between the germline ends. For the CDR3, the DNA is TGTGCCAGCAGCCAAGTCGGGGGAAACACTGAAGCTTTCTTT. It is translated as CASSQVGGNTEAFF.

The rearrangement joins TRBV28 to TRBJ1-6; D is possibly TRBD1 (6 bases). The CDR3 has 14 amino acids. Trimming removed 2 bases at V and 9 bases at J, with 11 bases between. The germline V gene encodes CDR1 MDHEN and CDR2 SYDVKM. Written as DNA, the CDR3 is TGTGCCAGCAGTTTAAGGGGGGGGAGTTCACCCCTCCACTTT. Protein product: CASSLRGGSSPLHF.

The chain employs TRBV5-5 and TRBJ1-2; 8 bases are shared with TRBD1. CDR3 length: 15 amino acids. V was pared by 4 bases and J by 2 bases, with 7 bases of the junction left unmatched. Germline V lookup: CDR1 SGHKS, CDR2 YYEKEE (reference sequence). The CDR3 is CASSPRTGSNYGYTF. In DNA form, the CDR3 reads TGTGCCAGCAGCCCACGGACAGGGAGCAACTATGGCTACACCTTC.

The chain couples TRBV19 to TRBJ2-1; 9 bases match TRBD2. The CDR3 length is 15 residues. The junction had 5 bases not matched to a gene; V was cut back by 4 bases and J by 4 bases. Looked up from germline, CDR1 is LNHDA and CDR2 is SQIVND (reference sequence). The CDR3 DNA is TGTGCCAGTAGTACCTTAGCGGGGGTATACAATGAGCAGTTCTTC. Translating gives CASSTLAGVYNEQFF.

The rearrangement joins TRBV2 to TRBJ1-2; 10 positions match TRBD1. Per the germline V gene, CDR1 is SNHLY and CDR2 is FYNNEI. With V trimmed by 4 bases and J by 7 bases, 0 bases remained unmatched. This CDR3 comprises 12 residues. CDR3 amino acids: CASSGDRGGYTF. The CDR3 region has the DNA TGTGCCAGCAGTGGGGACAGGGGTGGCTACACCTTC.

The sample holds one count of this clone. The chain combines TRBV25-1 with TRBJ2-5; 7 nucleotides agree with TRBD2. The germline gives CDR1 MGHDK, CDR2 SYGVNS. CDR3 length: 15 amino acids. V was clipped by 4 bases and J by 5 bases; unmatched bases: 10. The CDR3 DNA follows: TGTGCCAGCAGTGCCGCACTAGCGCGAATTGAGACCCAGTACTTC. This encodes CASSAALARIETQYF.

The CDR3 coding sequence is TGTGCCTGGAGTTCAGAAGGGGGTCAGCCCCAGCATTTT. Amino acids: CAWSSEGGQPQHF. J is TRBJ1-5 and V is TRBV30; D possibly corresponds to TRBD1 (6 bases). The CDR3 is 13 residues long. V dropped 2 bases and J dropped 6 bases, with 11 bases sitting between them. Germline CDR1 GTSNPN, CDR2 SVGIG (reference sequence). Full variable domain (rest looked up from reference TRBV30 and TRBJ1-5): SQTIHQWPATLVQPVGSPLSLECTVEGTSNPNLYWYRQAAGRGLQLLFYSVGIGQISSEVPQNLSASRPQDRQFILSSKKLLLSDSGFYLCAWSSEGGQPQHFGDGTRLSIL.

The CDR3: CASSSVQGTYNEQFF. CDR3 nucleotide sequence: TGTGCCAGCAGCTCGGTGCAGGGGACCTACAATGAGCAGTTCTTC. The chain has TRBV5-6 and TRBJ2-1; tentatively, D is TRBD1 (6 bases). Germline CDR1 SGHDT, CDR2 YYEEEE. V lost 3 bases to trimming and J lost 2 bases, with 12 bases between them. The CDR3 is 15 residues long.

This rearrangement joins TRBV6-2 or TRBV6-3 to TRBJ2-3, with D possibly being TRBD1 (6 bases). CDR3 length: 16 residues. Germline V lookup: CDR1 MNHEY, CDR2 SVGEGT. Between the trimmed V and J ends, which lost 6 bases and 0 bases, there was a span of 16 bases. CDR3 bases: TGTGCCAGCAGCCCCATCGGACAGTCTAGCACAGATACGCAGTATTTT. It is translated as CASSPIGQSSTDTQYF.

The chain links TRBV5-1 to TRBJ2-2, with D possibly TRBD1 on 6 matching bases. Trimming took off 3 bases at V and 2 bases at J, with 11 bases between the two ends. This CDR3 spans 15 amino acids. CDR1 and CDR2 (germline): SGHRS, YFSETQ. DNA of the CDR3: TGCGCCAGCAGCTCCGGACAGTCTAACACCGGGGAGCTGTTTTTT. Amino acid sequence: CASSSGQSNTGELFF.

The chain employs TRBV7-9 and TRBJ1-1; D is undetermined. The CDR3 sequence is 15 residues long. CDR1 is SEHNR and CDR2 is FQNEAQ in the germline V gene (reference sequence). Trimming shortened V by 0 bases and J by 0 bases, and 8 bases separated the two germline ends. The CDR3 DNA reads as TGTGCCAGCAGCTTAGCGCGGGTTGTGAACACTGAAGCTTTCTTT. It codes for CASSLARVVNTEAFF. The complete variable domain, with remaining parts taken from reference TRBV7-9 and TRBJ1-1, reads DTGVSQNPRHKITKRGQNVTFRCDPISEHNRLYWYRQTLGQGPEFLTYFQNEAQLEKSRLLSDRFSAERPKGSFSTLEIQRTEQGDSAMYLCASSLARVVNTEAFFGQGTRLTVV.

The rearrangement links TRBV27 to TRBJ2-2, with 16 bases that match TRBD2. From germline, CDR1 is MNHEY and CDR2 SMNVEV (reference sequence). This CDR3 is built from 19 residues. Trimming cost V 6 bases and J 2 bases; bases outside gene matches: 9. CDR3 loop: CASRKHGTSGRVNTGELFF. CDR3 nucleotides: TGTGCCAGCAGGAAACACGGGACTAGCGGGAGGGTAAACACCGGGGAGCTGTTTTTT.